This paragraph reports one T cell receptor (beta chain). The antigen is undetermined. This PCR relied on a set of 60 Vbeta primers and 13 Jbeta primers. Profiling relied on immunoSEQ multiplex PCR, and the TCRdb table lists in-frame clones only, not all of them. The table lists more than 80,000 clones, around nine tenths of them singletons, with roughly 9.2% in the top ten. V was shortened by 5 bases and J by 3 bases, with 13 bases between the two germline ends. In germline, CDR1 is SGHTA, CDR2 FQGNSA. The CDR3 contains 14 residues. The data originate from a study of cytomegalovirus exposure and HLA in healthy donors. Study results and limitations: Immune exposure information comprised only CMV serostatus. Per published accounts, TCR beta sequences correctly predicted the HLA-A and HLA-B alleles of most subjects.

This receptor was taken from a man aged 25-45 years in good health and CMV-seropositive. This chain joins TRBV7-2 and TRBJ1-1, with a tentative D call TRBD1 (5 bases). Material for sequencing was PBMCs. As DNA, the CDR3 is TGTGCCAGCAGCAACGGGGGGGGTCACACTGAAGCTTTCTTT. Translation gives CASSNGGGHTEAFF.